These T cell receptor beta chains were read from a single sample in a study of post-analysis software for immune sequencing data. TCRdb re-derived calls from the PCR reads in MiXCR, one entry per CDR3 protein. The profile shows around 500,000 distinct CDR3 sequences, under 40% of them singletons. Sequencing was done on a sample of blood. The receptors were sampled from a girl under 18 with multiple sclerosis. Both conserved end residues are part of each CDR3. The D gene is left open where the match is weak. Part of the rows lack a size; the others show once, few, many or a class for expanded clones.

D	V	size	J	CDR3	DNA
-	TRBV20-1	-	TRBJ1-5	CSAPIFRYSNQPQHF	TGCAGTGCTCCGATATTTCGATATAGCAATCAGCCCCAGCATTTT
-	TRBV11-2	-	TRBJ1-2	CASSSIGGRRYGYTF	TGTGCCAGCAGCTCGATCGGGGGGAGGAGGTATGGCTACACCTTC
-	TRBV20-1	-	TRBJ2-3	CCYRRGTDTQYF	TGCTGTTACAGGCGAGGGACAGATACGCAGTATTTT
-	TRBV3-1	few	TRBJ2-7	CASSHPSGREQYF	TGTGCCAGCAGCCATCCCTCTGGCCGCGAGCAGTACTTC
-	TRBV9	-	TRBJ1-4	CASSVGPEMEKLFF	TGTGCCAGCAGCGTAGGGCCAGAGATGGAGAAACTGTTTTTT
-	TRBV4-1	few	TRBJ1-5	CASSSEGGQPQHF	TGCGCCAGCAGTTCTGAGGGGGGCCAGCCCCAGCATTTT
-	TRBV7-9	once	TRBJ1-6	CASSSTGDSPLHF	TGTGCCAGCAGCTCCACAGGAGATTCACCCCTCCACTTT
-	TRBV5-1	few	TRBJ2-3	CASSGKDTQYF	TGCGCCAGCAGCGGGAAGGATACGCAGTATTTT
-	TRBV20-1	-	TRBJ2-5	CRWGLQETQYF	TGCAGGTGGGGGCTGCAAGAGACCCAGTACTTC
-	TRBV7-9	-	TRBJ2-4	CASSLSNLRERMGNIQYF	TGTGCCAGCAGCCTATCCAATTTACGGGAGAGGATGGGAAACATTCAGTACTTC
TRBD2	TRBV6-6	few	TRBJ2-7	CASSYGTRGAYEQYF	TGTGCCAGCAGTTACGGGACTAGGGGGGCCTACGAGCAGTACTTC
-	TRBV5-1	few	TRBJ2-4	CASSPKGVGLAKNIQYF	TGCGCCAGCAGCCCGAAAGGGGTGGGGCTAGCCAAAAACATTCAGTACTTC
-	TRBV6-2/TRBV6-3	-	TRBJ1-2	CASGGVLNYGYTF	TGTGCCAGCGGCGGGGTCCTAAACTATGGCTACACCTTC
-	TRBV2	few	TRBJ1-2	CASIVQGTGYGYTF	TGTGCCAGCATTGTGCAGGGGACTGGGTATGGCTACACCTTC
TRBD2	TRBV7-8	-	TRBJ2-7	CASSLGTSGNEQYF	TGTGCCAGCAGCTTAGGGACTAGCGGCAACGAGCAGTACTTC
-	TRBV7-8	-	TRBJ2-5	CASSPTRRLDLQETQYF	TGTGCCAGCAGCCCGACCCGGCGACTAGACCTCCAAGAGACCCAGTACTTC
-	TRBV7-9	-	TRBJ1-1	CASSFRDENTEAFF	TGTGCCAGCAGCTTCCGGGACGAGAACACTGAAGCTTTCTTT
-	TRBV20-1	-	TRBJ1-1	CSVFSGQAPGVAFF	TGCAGTGTTTTCTCTGGGCAGGCCCCTGGAGTAGCTTTCTTT
-	TRBV20-1	few	TRBJ2-3	CSARDLTAWGTQYF	TGCAGTGCTAGAGATCTGACCGCTTGGGGTACGCAGTATTTT
TRBD1	TRBV29-1	-	TRBJ2-3	CSVENLQGAGTDTQYF	TGCAGCGTTGAGAATCTACAGGGGGCTGGAACAGATACGCAGTATTTT
-	TRBV12-3/TRBV12-4	-	TRBJ1-2	CASSLLAAYGYTF	TGTGCCAGCAGTTTATTAGCGGCCTATGGCTACACCTTC
-	TRBV3-1	few	TRBJ2-3	CASSHRQAFGDTQYF	TGTGCCAGCAGCCACAGGCAGGCATTCGGAGATACGCAGTATTTT
TRBD1	TRBV20-1	once	TRBJ2-3	CSARLTPTGGAGFTDTQYF	TGCAGTGCTAGACTAACTCCGACAGGGGGCGCAGGTTTCACAGATACGCAGTATTTT
-	TRBV5-1	-	TRBJ2-1	CASSLEERSSYNEQFF	TGCGCCAGCAGCTTGGAGGAGAGGAGCTCCTACAATGAGCAGTTCTTC
-	TRBV6-5	few	TRBJ1-2	CASSRTDANYGYTF	TGTGCCAGCAGCCGGACGGACGCTAACTATGGCTACACCTTC
-	TRBV3-1	-	TRBJ2-2	CASSQLANTGERFF	TGTGCCAGCAGCCAACTAGCGAACACCGGGGAGCGGTTTTTT
-	TRBV10-3	-	TRBJ1-2	CAISGGRNYGYTF	TGTGCCATCAGTGGGGGCAGAAACTATGGCTACACCTTC
-	TRBV4-1	-	TRBJ2-5	CASSHTQETQYF	TGCGCCAGCAGCCACACTCAAGAGACCCAGTACTTC